This T cell receptor (beta chain) was captured by sequencing in a study of PD-L1 blockade in urothelial cancer. Germline V gene data show CDR1 as SGHKS and CDR2 as YYEKEE (reference sequence). The V and J ends lost 4 bases and 7 bases, in that order; junction bases with no gene match: 9. CDR3 length: 14 amino acids. TCRdb keeps only in-frame clones here, not all; method: immunoSEQ multiplex PCR. The table lists some 84,000 clones, roughly 80% of them singletons. This TCR was sampled from a man in his sixties or seventies with urothelial cancer. The starting material was PBMCs, obtained around atezolizumab (anti-PD-L1) treatment. V usage is TRBV5-5 and J usage is TRBJ2-7; TRBD1 matches at 9 bases. This CDR3 is CASSQGQGLGEQYF. The DNA for the CDR3 is TGTGCCAGCAGCCAGGGACAGGGCCTGGGGGAGCAGTACTTC. Complete variable domain (other parts from reference TRBV5-5 and TRBJ2-7): DAGVTQSPTHLIKTRGQQVTLRCSPISGHKSVSWYQQVLGQGPQFIFQYYEKEERGRGNFPDRFSARQFPNYSSELNVNALLLGDSALYLCASSQGQGLGEQYFGPGTRLTVT.